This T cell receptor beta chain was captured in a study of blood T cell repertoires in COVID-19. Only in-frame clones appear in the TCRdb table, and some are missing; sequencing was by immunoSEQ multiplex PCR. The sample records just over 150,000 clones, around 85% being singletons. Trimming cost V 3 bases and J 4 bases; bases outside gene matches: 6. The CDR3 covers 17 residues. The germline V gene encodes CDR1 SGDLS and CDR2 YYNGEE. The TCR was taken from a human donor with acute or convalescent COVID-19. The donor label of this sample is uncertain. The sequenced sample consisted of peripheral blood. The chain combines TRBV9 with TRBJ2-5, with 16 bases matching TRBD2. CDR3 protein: CASSAGTSGGDLETQYF. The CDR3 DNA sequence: TGTGCCAGCAGCGCCGGGACTAGCGGGGGGGACTTAGAGACCCAGTACTTC.